Following are 2 T cell receptor beta chains from one sample sequenced in a study of PD-1 blockade in classical Hodgkin lymphoma. Time point meaning: cycle 4 day 1 (C4D1), after 6 weeks of nivolumab. With no exception, relapse followed autologous stem cell transplantation in all patients, and brentuximab vedotin exposure varied. The method was immunoSEQ multiplex PCR; TCRdb's version includes in-frame clones alone and lacks a portion of them. The repertoire holds fewer than 25,000 clones, approximately 80% seen once, with about 7.7% in the top ten. The specimen was peripheral blood mononuclear cells (PBMCs), collected before the fourth cycle of nivolumab. The origin of the receptors is a human donor with classical Hodgkin lymphoma.

This clone showed up just once. This rearrangement joins TRBV9 to TRBJ2-5; TRBD2 aligns across 14 bases. Germline values: CDR1 SGDLS, CDR2 YYNGEE. The CDR3 sequence is 18 residues long. Trimming cost V 4 bases and J 5 bases; bases outside gene matches: 13. The CDR3 bases are TGTGCCAGCAGCCCAACCCTGACTAGCGGGGGGGCCTGGGAGACCCAGTACTTC. It codes for CASSPTLTSGGAWETQYF.

The chain employs TRBV2 and TRBJ2-2; unclear D gene. The CDR3 contains 13 residues. The V end was cut by 6 bases, the J end by 5 bases, with 10 bases between. The germline V gene has CDR1 SNHLY and CDR2 FYNNEI. The CDR3 DNA reads as TGTGCCAGCAGACACTTCGATACCGGGGAGCTGTTTTTT. Its protein product is CASRHFDTGELFF.